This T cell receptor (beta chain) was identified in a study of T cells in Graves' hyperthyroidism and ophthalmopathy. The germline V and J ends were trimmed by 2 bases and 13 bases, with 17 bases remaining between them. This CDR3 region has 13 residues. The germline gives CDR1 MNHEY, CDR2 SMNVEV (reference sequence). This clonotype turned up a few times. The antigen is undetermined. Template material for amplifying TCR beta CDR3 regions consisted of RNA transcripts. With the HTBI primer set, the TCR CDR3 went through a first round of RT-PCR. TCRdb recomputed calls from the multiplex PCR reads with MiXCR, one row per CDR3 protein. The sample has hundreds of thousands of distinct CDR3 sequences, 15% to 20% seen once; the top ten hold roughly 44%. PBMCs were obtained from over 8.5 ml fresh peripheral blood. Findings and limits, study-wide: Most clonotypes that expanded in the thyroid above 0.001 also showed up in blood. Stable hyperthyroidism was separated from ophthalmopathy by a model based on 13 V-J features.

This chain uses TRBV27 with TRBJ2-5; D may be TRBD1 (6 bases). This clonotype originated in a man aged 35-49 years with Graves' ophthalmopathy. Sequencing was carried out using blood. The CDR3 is CASSLQAQGSWYF. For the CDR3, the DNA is TGTGCCAGCAGTTTACAGGCCCAGGGGTCCTGGTACTTC.